This note documents a single T cell receptor beta chain sequence. What it binds is unknown. As to treatment: 15 Gy SBRT to primary tumor, nephrectomy 4 weeks later. Trimming at V came to 6 bases and at J to 4 bases, leaving 6 bases not matched to a gene. The CDR3 is 13 residues long. From germline, CDR1 is GTSNPN and CDR2 SVGIG (reference sequence). This record belongs to a study of radiation and T cells in renal cell carcinoma. Study outcomes and limitations: Only small tumor regions of around 1 g were sampled. Top 100 clonotypes averaged about 50% in irradiated versus 43% in nephrectomy-only tumors. Compared with controls, irradiated tumors had more, larger dominant CDR3 motifs. Top tumor clonotypes rose in blood 2 weeks post-radiation, then contracted.

Sequencing used immunoSEQ multiplex PCR; TCRdb keeps in-frame clones, though not all of them. Of more than 4,500 clones in the sample, 50% to 65% are singletons; the top ten hold about half. The receptor comes from a man aged 55 to 70 with renal cell carcinoma. The sample was tumor tissue, taken from a patient whose treatment included radiotherapy and nephrectomy. This chain links TRBV30 with TRBJ2-5, with 9 bases lining up with TRBD1. As DNA, the CDR3 is TGTGCCTGCAACACAGGGGGCGGAGAGACCCAGTACTTC. Translated: CACNTGGGETQYF.